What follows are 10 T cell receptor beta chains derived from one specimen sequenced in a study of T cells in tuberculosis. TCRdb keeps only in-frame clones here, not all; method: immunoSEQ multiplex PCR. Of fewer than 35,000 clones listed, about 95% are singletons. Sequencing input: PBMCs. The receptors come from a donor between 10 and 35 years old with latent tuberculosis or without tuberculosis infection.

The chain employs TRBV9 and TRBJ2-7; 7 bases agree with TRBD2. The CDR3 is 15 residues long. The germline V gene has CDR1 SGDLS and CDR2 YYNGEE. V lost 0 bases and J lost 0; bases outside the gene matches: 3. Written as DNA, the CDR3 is TGTGCCAGCAGCGTAGGGCTAGCGGACTCCTACGAGCAGTACTTC. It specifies CASSVGLADSYEQYF.

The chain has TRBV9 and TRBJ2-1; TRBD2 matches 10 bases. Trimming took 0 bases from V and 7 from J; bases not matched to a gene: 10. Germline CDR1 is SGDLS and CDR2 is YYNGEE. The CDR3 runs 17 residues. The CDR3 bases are TGTGCCAGCAGCGTAGCGGTTGTGGCTAGCGGGAGTAATGAGCAGTTCTTC. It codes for CASSVAVVASGSNEQFF.

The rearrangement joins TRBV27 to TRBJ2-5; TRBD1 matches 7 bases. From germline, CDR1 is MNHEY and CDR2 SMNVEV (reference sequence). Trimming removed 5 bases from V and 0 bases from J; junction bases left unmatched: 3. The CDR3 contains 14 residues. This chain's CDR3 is CASSPDRYQETQYF. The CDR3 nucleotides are TGTGCCAGCAGTCCGGACAGGTACCAAGAGACCCAGTACTTC.

CDR3: CASSLASAGGYTGELFF. The CDR3 coding sequence is TGCGCCAGCAGCTTGGCCTCAGCGGGAGGATATACCGGGGAGCTGTTTTTT. The rearrangement joins TRBV5-1 to TRBJ2-2; 9 bases match TRBD2. This CDR3 spans 17 amino acids. V lost 0 bases, J lost 5 bases, and 8 bases stayed unmatched. From germline, CDR1 is SGHRS and CDR2 YFSETQ. Combining the CDR3 with reference TRBV5-1 and TRBJ2-2 gives the whole variable domain KAGVTQTPRYLIKTRGQQVTLSCSPISGHRSVSWYQQTPGQGLQFLFEYFSETQRNKGNFPGRFSGRQFSNSRSEMNVSTLELGDSALYLCASSLASAGGYTGELFFGEGSRLTVL.

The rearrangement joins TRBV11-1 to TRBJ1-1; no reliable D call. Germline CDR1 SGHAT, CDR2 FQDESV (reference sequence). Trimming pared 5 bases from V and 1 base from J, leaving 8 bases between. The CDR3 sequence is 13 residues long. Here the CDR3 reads CASSAQENTEAFF. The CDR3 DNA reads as TGTGCCAGCAGCGCGCAGGAGAACACTGAAGCTTTCTTT.

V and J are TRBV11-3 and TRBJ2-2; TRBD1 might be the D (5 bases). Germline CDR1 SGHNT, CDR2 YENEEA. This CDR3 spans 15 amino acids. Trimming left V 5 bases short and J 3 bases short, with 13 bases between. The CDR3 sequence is CASSPLGQDTGELFF. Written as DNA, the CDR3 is TGTGCCAGCAGCCCCCTGGGGCAGGACACCGGGGAGCTGTTTTTT.

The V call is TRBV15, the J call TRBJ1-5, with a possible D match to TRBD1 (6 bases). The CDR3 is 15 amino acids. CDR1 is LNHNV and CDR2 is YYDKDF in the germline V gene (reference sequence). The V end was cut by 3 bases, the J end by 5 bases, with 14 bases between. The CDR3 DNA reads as TGTGCCACCAGCAGTGACCGGGACAAACATCAGCCCCAGCATTTT. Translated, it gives CATSSDRDKHQPQHF.

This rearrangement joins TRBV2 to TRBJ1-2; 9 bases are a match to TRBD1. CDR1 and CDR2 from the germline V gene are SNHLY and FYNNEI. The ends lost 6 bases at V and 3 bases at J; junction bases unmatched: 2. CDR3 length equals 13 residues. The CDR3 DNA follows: TGTGCCAGCAGCACAGGGGGCCACTATGGCTACACCTTC. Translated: CASSTGGHYGYTF. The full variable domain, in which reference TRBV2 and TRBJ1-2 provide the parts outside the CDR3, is EPEVTQTPSHQVTQMGQEVILRCVPISNHLYFYWYRQILGQKVEFLVSFYNNEISEKSEIFDDQFSVERPDGSNFTLKIRSTKLEDSAMYFCASSTGGHYGYTFGSGTRLTVV.

The CDR3 sequence is CAWNRRRRGETQYF. DNA of the CDR3: TGTGCCTGGAATCGAAGGCGGAGGGGCGAGACCCAGTACTTC. The chain recombines TRBV30 with TRBJ2-5; weak D call: TRBD2 (6 bases). Trimming shortened V by 4 bases and J by 5 bases, and 17 bases separated the two germline ends. The CDR3 has 14 residues. CDR1 is GTSNPN, CDR2 SVGIG, per germline (reference sequence).

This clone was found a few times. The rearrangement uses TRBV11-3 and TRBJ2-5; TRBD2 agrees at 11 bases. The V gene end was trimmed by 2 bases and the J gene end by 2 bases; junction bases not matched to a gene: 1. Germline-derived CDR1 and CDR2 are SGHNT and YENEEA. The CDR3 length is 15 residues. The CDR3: CASSLTSGGQETQYF. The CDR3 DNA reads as TGTGCCAGCAGCTTAACTAGCGGGGGACAAGAGACCCAGTACTTC.